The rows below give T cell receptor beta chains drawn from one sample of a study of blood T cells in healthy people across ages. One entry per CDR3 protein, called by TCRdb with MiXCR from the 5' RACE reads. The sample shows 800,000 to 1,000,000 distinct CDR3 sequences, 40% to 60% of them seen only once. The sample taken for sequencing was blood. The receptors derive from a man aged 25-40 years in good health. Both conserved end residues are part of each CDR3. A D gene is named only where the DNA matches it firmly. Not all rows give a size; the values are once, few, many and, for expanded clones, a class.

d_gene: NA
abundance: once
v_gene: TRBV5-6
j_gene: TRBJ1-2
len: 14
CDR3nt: TGTGCCAGCAGCTTGGGACATTCAAGAGAGGGCTACACCTTC
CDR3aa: CASSLGHSREGYTF

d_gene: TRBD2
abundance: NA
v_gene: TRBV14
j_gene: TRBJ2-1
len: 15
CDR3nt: TGTGCCAGCAGCCAAGTGAAGCGGGGGCTCAATGAGCAGTTCTTC
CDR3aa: CASSQVKRGLNEQFF

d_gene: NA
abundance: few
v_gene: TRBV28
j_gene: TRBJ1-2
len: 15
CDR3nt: TGTGCCAGCAGTTTCCCTTGGGAGGCTAACTATGGCTACACCTTC
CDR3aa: CASSFPWEANYGYTF

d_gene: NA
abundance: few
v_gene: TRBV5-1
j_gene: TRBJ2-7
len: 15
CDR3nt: TGCGCCAGTAGCTTGGTTGCAGATCTCTCCTACGAGCAGTACTTC
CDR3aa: CASSLVADLSYEQYF

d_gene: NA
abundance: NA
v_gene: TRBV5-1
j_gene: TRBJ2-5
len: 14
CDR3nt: TGCGCCAGCAGCTTTTTTGGGAGCCAAGAGACCCAGTACTTC
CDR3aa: CASSFFGSQETQYF

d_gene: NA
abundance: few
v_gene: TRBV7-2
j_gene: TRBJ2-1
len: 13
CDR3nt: TGTGCCAGCGGATACCGGGCCTACAATGAGCAGTTCTTC
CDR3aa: CASGYRAYNEQFF

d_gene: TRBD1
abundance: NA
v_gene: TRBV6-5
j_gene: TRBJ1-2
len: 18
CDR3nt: TGTGTCGGCAGTTACGCGGATCCGGGACAGGGGCCCAGTTATGGCTACACCTTC
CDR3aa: CVGSYADPGQGPSYGYTF

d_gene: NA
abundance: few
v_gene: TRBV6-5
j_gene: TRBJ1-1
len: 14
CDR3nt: TGTGCCAGCAGTGTCCGGACCGCGAACACTGAAGCTTTCTTT
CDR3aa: CASSVRTANTEAFF

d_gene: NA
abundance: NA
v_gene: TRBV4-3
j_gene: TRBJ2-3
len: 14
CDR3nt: TGCGCCAGCAGCCAAGATCGCGTGGAAAATACGCAGTATTTT
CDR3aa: CASSQDRVENTQYF

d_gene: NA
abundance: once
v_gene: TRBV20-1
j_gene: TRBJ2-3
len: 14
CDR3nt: TGCAGTACGCTAGGCCCCCTCTCCACAGATACGCAGTATTTT
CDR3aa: CSTLGPLSTDTQYF

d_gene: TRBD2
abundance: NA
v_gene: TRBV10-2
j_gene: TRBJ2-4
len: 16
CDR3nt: TGCGCCGCCTCTAGCGGGGGGGGCGAAAGGGTAAACATTCAGTACTTC
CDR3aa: CAASSGGGERVNIQYF

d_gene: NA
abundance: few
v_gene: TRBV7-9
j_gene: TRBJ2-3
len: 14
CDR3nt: TGTGCCAGCAGCCGGGCGGGGTTCACAGATACGCAGTATTTT
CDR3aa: CASSRAGFTDTQYF

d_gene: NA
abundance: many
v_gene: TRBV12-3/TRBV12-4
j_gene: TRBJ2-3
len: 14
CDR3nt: TGTGCCAGCAGTTTAGGGCTGGGGACAGATACGCAGTATTTT
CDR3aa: CASSLGLGTDTQYF

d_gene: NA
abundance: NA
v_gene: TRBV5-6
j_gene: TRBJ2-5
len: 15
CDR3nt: TGTGCCAGCAGCCCTGGGGTAGCGGTTTACAATGAGCAGTACTTC
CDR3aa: CASSPGVAVYNEQYF

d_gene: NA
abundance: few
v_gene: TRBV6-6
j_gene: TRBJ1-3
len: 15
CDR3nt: TGTGCCAGCAGCGCCAGGGTGTTCTCTGGAAACACCATATATTTT
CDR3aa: CASSARVFSGNTIYF

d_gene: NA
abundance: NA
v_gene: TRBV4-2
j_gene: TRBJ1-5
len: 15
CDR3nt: TGTGCCAGCAGCCAAGACCGGGCCAGCAGCCAGCCCCAGCATTTT
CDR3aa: CASSQDRASSQPQHF

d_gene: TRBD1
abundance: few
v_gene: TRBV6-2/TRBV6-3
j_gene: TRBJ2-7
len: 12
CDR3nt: TGTGCCACCGAGACAGGGGGCTACGAGCAGTACTTC
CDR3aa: CATETGGYEQYF

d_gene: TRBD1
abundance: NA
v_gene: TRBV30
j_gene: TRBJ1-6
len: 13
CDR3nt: TGTGCCTGGGCAGGGGGAGGAAATTCACCCCTCCACTTT
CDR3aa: CAWAGGGNSPLHF

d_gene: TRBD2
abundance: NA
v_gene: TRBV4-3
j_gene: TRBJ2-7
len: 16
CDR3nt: TGCGCCAGCAGCCAAGATTGGAGCGGGATCCTCTACGAGCAGTACTTC
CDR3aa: CASSQDWSGILYEQYF

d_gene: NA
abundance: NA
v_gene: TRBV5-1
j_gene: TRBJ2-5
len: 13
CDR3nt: TGCGCCAGCAGCGGGGGGGCACAAGAGACCCAGTACTTC
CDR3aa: CASSGGAQETQYF

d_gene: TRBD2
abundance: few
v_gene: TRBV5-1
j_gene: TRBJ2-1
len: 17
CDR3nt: TGCGCCAGCAGCTTGCCGAAGACTAGCGGGGGAGACAATGAGCAGTTCTTC
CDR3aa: CASSLPKTSGGDNEQFF

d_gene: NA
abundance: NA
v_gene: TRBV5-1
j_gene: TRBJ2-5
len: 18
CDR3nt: TGCGCCAGCAGCTTGGCCTTAACAGGGACCTCTTCGCAAGAGACCCAGTACTTC
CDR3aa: CASSLALTGTSSQETQYF

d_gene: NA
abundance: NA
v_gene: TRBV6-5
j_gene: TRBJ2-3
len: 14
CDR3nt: TGTGCCAGCACCTCTCCCAGGGGAACAGATACGCAGTATTTT
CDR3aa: CASTSPRGTDTQYF

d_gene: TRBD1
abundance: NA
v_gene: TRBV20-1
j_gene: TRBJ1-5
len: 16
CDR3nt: TGCAGTGCTAGGGACCCAGGGGGACTAGCTGCTCAGCCCCAGCATTTT
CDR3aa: CSARDPGGLAAQPQHF

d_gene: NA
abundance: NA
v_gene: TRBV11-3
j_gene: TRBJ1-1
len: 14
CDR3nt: TGTGCCAGCAGCCCCGGACGGGTAAACACTGAAGCTTTCTTT
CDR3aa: CASSPGRVNTEAFF

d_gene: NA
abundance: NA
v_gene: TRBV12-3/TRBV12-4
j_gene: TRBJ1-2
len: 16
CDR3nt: TGTGCCAGCAGTTTAGCTCGGGGACGGGGGGACTATGGCTACACCTTC
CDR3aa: CASSLARGRGDYGYTF

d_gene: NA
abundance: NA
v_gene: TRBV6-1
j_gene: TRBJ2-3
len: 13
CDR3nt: TGTGCCAGCAGTCCGGGACATTGGGATACGCAGTATTTT
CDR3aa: CASSPGHWDTQYF

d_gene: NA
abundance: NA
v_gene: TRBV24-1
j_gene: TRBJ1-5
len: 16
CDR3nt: TGTGCCACCAGTGATACCTCACAGGGATCGGATCAGCCCCAGCATTTT
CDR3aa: CATSDTSQGSDQPQHF

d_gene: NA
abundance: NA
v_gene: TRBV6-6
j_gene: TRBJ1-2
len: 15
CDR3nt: TGTGCCAGCAGTTACTCGAATCCGCGGGGGGGAGGCTACACCTTC
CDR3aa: CASSYSNPRGGGYTF

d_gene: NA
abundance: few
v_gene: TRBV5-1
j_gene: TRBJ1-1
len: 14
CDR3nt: TGCGCCAGCAGCTTGATTTTTGGGGACACTGAAGCTTTCTTT
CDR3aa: CASSLIFGDTEAFF

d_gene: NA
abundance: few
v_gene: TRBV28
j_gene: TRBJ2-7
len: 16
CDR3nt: TGTGCCAGCAGCGAGAACTGGGGCGGGTATAGATACGAGCAGTACTTC
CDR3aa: CASSENWGGYRYEQYF

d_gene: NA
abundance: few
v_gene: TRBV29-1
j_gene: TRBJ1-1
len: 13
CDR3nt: TGCAGCGTTAAGGGACCAGTGAATGGTGAAGCTTTCTTT
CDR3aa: CSVKGPVNGEAFF

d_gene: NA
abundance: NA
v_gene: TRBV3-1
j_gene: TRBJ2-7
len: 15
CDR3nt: TGTGCCAGCAGCCAAGATGAATCGCCTTCCTACGAGCAGTACTTC
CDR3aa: CASSQDESPSYEQYF

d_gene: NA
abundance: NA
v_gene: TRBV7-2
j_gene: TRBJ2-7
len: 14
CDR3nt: TGTGCCAGCAGCTCCGTAGGCCCCCGGTACGAGCAGTACTTC
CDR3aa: CASSSVGPRYEQYF

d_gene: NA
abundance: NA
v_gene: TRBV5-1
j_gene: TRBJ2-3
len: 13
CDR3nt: TGCGCCAGCAGGGCAGGGAACGCAGATACGCAGTATTTT
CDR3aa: CASRAGNADTQYF